Listed below are T cell receptor beta chains from one sample, sequenced in a study of T cell responses to AZD1222 COVID-19 vaccine. Repertoires were generated with immunoSEQ multiplex PCR, while TCRdb's copy carries only in-frame clones and drops some. Among 140,000 to 150,000 clones, roughly 91% were seen once, and the ten largest hold under 2%. The material was peripheral blood, obtained on day 0 of AZD1222 vaccination. The receptor source for this set is an adult in good health. Each CDR3 is given with its conserved first and last residue.

>TRBV2
CASSRQPTNEKLFF
>TRBV18
CASSRRAAYGYTF
>TRBV7-9
CASSLGTSSDTQYF
>TRBV14
CASSPQRETQYF
>TRBV2
CASSPGTGVGETQYF
>TRBV14
CASSLLAFSTDTQYF
>TRBV7-2
CASSPGNSGNTIYF
>TRBV27
CASSLGTSGIAEQYF
>TRBV9
CASTPGGWAGVAGANVLTF
>TRBV7-3
CASSEAVGRPNEKLFF
>TRBV2
CASRTGGARGNEQFF
>TRBV19
CASSIGLGSLNQETQYF
>TRBV5-6
CASSATPGWMNTEAFF
>TRBV4-1
CASSQQTTGGLGDNEQFF
>TRBV5-1
CASSRGTQDTEAFF
>TRBV3-1/TRBV3-2
CASRGGPRGTEAFF
>TRBV7-2
CASSSPRGPQHF